This T cell receptor beta chain was recovered during a study of T cell repertoires in cytomegalovirus infection (dated by TCRdb to between 2017 and 2020). Study-level background: The HLA type of each donor mattered for the analysis, because public TCR beta signatures pointed to carriage of CMV infection along with the matching HLA type.

From its cysteine to its phenylalanine, the CDR3 spans 15 amino acids. This entry keeps only the CDR3 DNA: 45 bases, framed from base 1. Deletion took 2 bases off V and 4 bases off J, with a span of 14 bases between the germline ends. The germline V gene gives CDR1 as ENHRY and CDR2 as SYGVKD. The investigation overall reported the following: The ex vivo response was dominated by HLA-C-restricted CMV-specific TCR beta clonotypes, and the single most frequent clonotype in two of eight donors was supplied by these HLA-C-restricted clonotypes. In both this cohort and an independent cohort of a few hundred donors, the cumulative frequency of public TCR beta family members distinguished carriers of CMV infection plus the relevant HLA type.

This clonotype was picked up a small number of times. Its target antigen remains unknown. No base quality values were provided; no much bigger clone lies one nucleotide off. This sample was sequenced with an Illumina HiSeq 1500. The public reads were quality trimmed at Q25 with fastp and then assembled into clones with MiXCR by TCRdb, keeping productive beta chains. Rows are combined by CDR3 protein, so each entry shows the most common genes and DNA. This sample lists around 450,000 distinct CDR3 sequences; 31% were detected once. The leading ten clones occupy about an eighth of the sample. The receptor comes from a human donor in good health (CMV status not recorded). Some clones in this sample may be carry-over from other donors' samples. Sequenced: PBMCs. The rearranged chain carries TRBV10-3 and TRBJ1-2; the D gene is perhaps TRBD1, on 5 matching bases. The nucleotide sequence is given as TGTGCCATCAGTGAGCGCCCGGGGACGGGCTATGGCTACACCTTC. The encoded protein is CAISERPGTGYGYTF.